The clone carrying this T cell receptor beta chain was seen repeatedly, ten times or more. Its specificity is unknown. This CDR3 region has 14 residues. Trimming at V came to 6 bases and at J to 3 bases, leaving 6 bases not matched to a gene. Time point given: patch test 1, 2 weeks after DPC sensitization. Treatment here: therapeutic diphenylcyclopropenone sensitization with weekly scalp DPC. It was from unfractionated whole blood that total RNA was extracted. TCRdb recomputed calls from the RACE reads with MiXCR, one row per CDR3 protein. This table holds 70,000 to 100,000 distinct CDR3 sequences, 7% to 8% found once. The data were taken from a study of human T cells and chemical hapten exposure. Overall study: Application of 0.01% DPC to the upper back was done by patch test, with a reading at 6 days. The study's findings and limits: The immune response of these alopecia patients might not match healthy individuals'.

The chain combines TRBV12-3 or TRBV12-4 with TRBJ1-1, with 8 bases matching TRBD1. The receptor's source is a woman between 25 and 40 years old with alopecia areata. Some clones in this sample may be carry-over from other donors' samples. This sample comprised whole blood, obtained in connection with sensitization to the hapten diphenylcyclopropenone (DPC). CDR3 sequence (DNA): TGTGCCAGCAGGAATACAGGGGGGGACACTGAAGCTTTCTTT. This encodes CASRNTGGDTEAFF.